This entry lists 32 T cell receptor beta chains sequenced from one sample in a study of blood T cells in healthy people across ages. For the second PCR, which ran for roughly 7 to 11 cycles, a sample-barcoded 5' primer and a J-beta primer mix were used. TCRdb passed the 5' RACE reads through MiXCR, listing each CDR3 protein once. Of almost 800,000 distinct CDR3 sequences listed, roughly 64% were seen once; the top ten hold 22%. The sequenced sample consisted of blood. The receptor source for this set is a man aged 25-40 years in good health.

The chain combines TRBV6-1 with TRBJ2-1, with D tentatively TRBD1 (5 bases). The CDR3 loop spans 15 amino acids. Germline V gene sequence: CDR1 MNHNS, CDR2 SASEGT. The germline V and J ends were trimmed by 11 bases and 2 bases, with 19 bases remaining between them. CDR3 nucleotides: TGTGCCGTCAGAGAGGAACAGGCGCCCTACAATGAGCAGTTCTTC. It codes for CAVREEQAPYNEQFF.

The chain recombines TRBV7-2 with TRBJ2-7; TRBD2 matches at 10 bases. CDR1 is SGHTA, CDR2 FQGNSA, per germline. Germline trimming cut 2 bases from V and 5 bases from J; bases unmatched to any gene: 15. CDR3 length: 18 amino acids. The CDR3 region is CASSLSLYSAGGHDEQYF. The CDR3 bases are TGTGCCAGCAGCTTATCCCTATACTCAGCGGGAGGGCACGACGAGCAGTACTTC.

Comment on this clonotype: The junction and the germline gene differ at one end; a read error may be behind it. The chain joins TRBV6-1 to TRBJ2-3; no clear D gene. The CDR3 totals 13 residues. CDR1 MNHNS and CDR2 SASEGT come from the germline V gene. CDR3 sequence reads: CASSDISRDPQYF. The CDR3 DNA reads TGTGCCAGCAGTGACATTTCTCGAGATCCGCAGTATTTT.

CDR3 protein: CASSYSLADPLRLNTEAFF. As DNA, the CDR3 is TGTGCCAGCAGTTACTCATTGGCAGACCCCTTACGATTGAACACTGAAGCTTTCTTT. This chain links TRBV6-2 or TRBV6-3 with TRBJ1-1; D uncertain. Germline V lookup: CDR1 MNHEY, CDR2 SVGEGT. CDR3 size: 19 residues. The V gene lost 0 bases and the J gene lost 0 bases, with 20 bases spanning the gap.

This chain joins TRBV2 and TRBJ2-1; D is possibly TRBD2 (5 bases). Deletions cut 1 base from V and 9 bases from J, with 10 bases between. CDR3 length equals 13 residues. Looked up from germline, CDR1 is SNHLY and CDR2 is FYNNEI. In DNA form, the CDR3 reads TGTGCCAGCAGTGAAGGGCTAGCCAGTGAGCAGTTCTTC. It codes for CASSEGLASEQFF.

This clonotype showed up just a few times. This sequence joins TRBV7-2 and TRBJ2-2; D call uncertain. Per the germline V gene, CDR1 is SGHTA and CDR2 is FQGNSA. Trimming left V 2 bases short and J 4 bases short, with 8 bases between. The CDR3 contains 14 residues. In DNA form, the CDR3 reads TGTGCCAGCAGCTTAATGTTAGGCACCGGGGAGCTGTTTTTT. Residues: CASSLMLGTGELFF.

The chain uses TRBV3-1 and TRBJ2-1; D gene ambiguous. Trimming left V 1 base short and J 0 bases short, with 13 bases between. The germline gives CDR1 LGHDT, CDR2 YNNKEL (reference sequence). The CDR3 is 17 residues long. CDR3 loop: CASSQVSPLSSYNEQFF. CDR3 nucleotides: TGTGCCAGCAGCCAAGTATCCCCTCTTAGCTCCTACAATGAGCAGTTCTTC.

The V gene is TRBV3-1, the J gene TRBJ2-7; 10 positions match TRBD2. The V and J ends lost 1 base and 0 bases, in that order; junction bases with no gene match: 3. The CDR3 covers 16 residues. Germline V gives CDR1 LGHDT, CDR2 YNNKEL (reference sequence). For the CDR3, the DNA is TGTGCCAGCAGCCAAGGACTAGCGGGTATCTCCTACGAGCAGTACTTC. It encodes CASSQGLAGISYEQYF.

This clonotype was seen a handful of times. The J gene is TRBJ2-7, the V gene TRBV7-2, with D possibly TRBD2 on 6 matching bases. CDR1 SGHTA and CDR2 FQGNSA come from the germline V gene. With 5 bases removed from V and 10 bases from J, the gap between germline ends came to 21 bases. The CDR3 consists of 14 residues. The CDR3 reads CASSLAPGSSLQYF. CDR3 in DNA: TGTGCCAGCAGCCTGGCCCCCGGGAGCTCCCTCCAGTACTTC.

The chain uses TRBV20-1 and TRBJ2-7, with no clear D. Germline V gene sequence: CDR1 DFQATT, CDR2 SNEGSKA (reference sequence). The CDR3 loop spans 15 amino acids. With 4 bases removed from V and 0 bases from J, the gap between germline ends came to 16 bases. In DNA form, the CDR3 reads TGCAGTGCTAACCGACCGACTGGTACCTCCTACGAGCAGTACTTC. Its protein product is CSANRPTGTSYEQYF.

This chain uses TRBV20-1 with TRBJ1-5; tentatively, D is TRBD1 (6 bases). CDR3 size: 15 residues. The germline CDR1 and CDR2 sequences are DFQATT and SNEGSKA (reference sequence). V gave up 2 bases and J gave up 0 bases, with 11 bases separating them. CDR3 in DNA: TGCAGTGCTAGAACAGGGCGCGCTAGCAATCAGCCCCAGCATTTT. Its translation: CSARTGRASNQPQHF.

The chain links TRBV27 to TRBJ1-1; D gene ambiguous. CDR1 and CDR2 (germline): MNHEY, SMNVEV (reference sequence). V gave up 5 bases and J gave up 1 base, with 14 bases separating them. CDR3 size: 15 residues. For the CDR3, the DNA is TGTGCCAGCAGTGCTAGGCCGGACGGGAACACTGAAGCTTTCTTT. Translation: CASSARPDGNTEAFF.

This clonotype has just a few counts. This chain uses TRBV11-2 with TRBJ2-1, with TRBD2 matching over 8 bases. With 5 bases clipped from V and 3 bases from J, the junction kept 15 bases outside the gene matches. CDR3 length equals 18 residues. Per germline, CDR1 SGHAT and CDR2 FQNNGV. This chain's CDR3 is CASSSPLAGYTNYNEQFF. In DNA form, the CDR3 reads TGTGCCAGCAGCAGCCCGTTAGCGGGATATACCAACTACAATGAGCAGTTCTTC.

This rearrangement joins TRBV6-5 to TRBJ2-7, with TRBD1 identical over 8 bases. The germline V gene encodes CDR1 MNHEY and CDR2 SVGAGI. Trimming at V came to 0 bases and at J to 3 bases, leaving 16 bases not matched to a gene. There are 19 residues in the CDR3. DNA of the CDR3: TGTGCCAGCAGTTACTCGGGGGACAGGAGCCCGCCAAAGAACTACGAGCAGTACTTC. Translated: CASSYSGDRSPPKNYEQYF.

The table lists this clonotype with a few counts. The chain carries TRBV7-9 and TRBJ2-1, with 9 bases matching TRBD2. Germline V CDR1 and CDR2: SEHNR, FQNEAQ (reference sequence). V shed 5 bases and J 9 bases; nucleotides not matched to a gene: 8. The CDR3 runs 14 residues. In nucleotides, the CDR3 is TGTGCCAGCAGCGGCGGGGGGGGATTCAGTGAGCAGTTCTTC. Translated: CASSGGGGFSEQFF.

The sample holds one count of this clonotype. The gene calls are TRBV4-3 and TRBJ2-7; perhaps TRBD2 as D (5 bases). The CDR3 is 15 amino acids. Germline V gives CDR1 LGHNA, CDR2 YSLEER. The V end was cut by 3 bases, the J end by 3 bases, with 15 bases between. The CDR3 coding sequence is TGCGCCAGCAGCCACCTACTAGACGGTCGCTACGAGCAGTACTTC. Protein sequence: CASSHLLDGRYEQYF.

The V call is TRBV16, the J call TRBJ2-5, with D possibly being TRBD1 (6 bases). This CDR3 comprises 14 residues. CDR1 is KGHSY, CDR2 FQNENV, per germline. V dropped 3 bases and J dropped 2 bases, with 10 bases sitting between them. The DNA for the CDR3 is TGTGCCAGCAGCCAGGGCGGACAGCAAGAGACCCAGTACTTC. Amino acid sequence: CASSQGGQQETQYF.

This clonotype has more than one count but fewer than ten. V and J are TRBV4-2 and TRBJ2-5; TRBD2 agrees at 9 bases. V trimming: 4 bases; J trimming: 11 bases; junction bases outside the gene matches: 11. The CDR3 length is 14 residues. Per the germline V gene, CDR1 is LGHNA and CDR2 is YNFKEQ. The CDR3 nucleotides are TGTGCCAGCAGCCCGGGACTAGCTAAGCCTCAGCAGTACTTC. This gives the protein CASSPGLAKPQQYF.

This clonotype was seen a few times. This sequence joins TRBV15 and TRBJ2-7, with 7 positions matching TRBD1. The CDR3 sequence is 14 residues long. CDR1 and CDR2 (germline): LNHNV, YYDKDF (reference sequence). J lost 3 bases, V lost 1 base, and 3 bases had no gene match. This CDR3 reads CATSRGDRNYEQYF. CDR3 bases: TGTGCCACCAGCAGAGGGGACAGAAACTACGAGCAGTACTTC. Complete variable domain (other parts from reference TRBV15 and TRBJ2-7): DAMVIQNPRYQVTQFGKPVTLSCSQTLNHNVMYWYQQKSSQAPKLLFHYYDKDFNNEADTPDNFQSRRPNTSFCFLDIRSPGLGDTAMYLCATSRGDRNYEQYFGPGTRLTVT.

This clonotype is a singleton in its sample. The V call is TRBV2, the J call TRBJ2-5, with D possibly TRBD2 on 5 matching bases. This CDR3 contains 13 residues. Per germline, CDR1 SNHLY and CDR2 FYNNEI. The ends were cut back, 4 bases at V and 11 bases at J, with 17 bases in the middle. CDR3 bases: TGTGCCAGCAGTGTGACTATTTTAAATGAGCAGTACTTC. It translates to CASSVTILNEQYF.

The count of this clonotype is one. The chain is built from TRBV7-2 and TRBJ1-1; D is unclear. Germline V lookup: CDR1 SGHTA, CDR2 FQGNSA. CDR3 length equals 13 residues. The V and J ends lost 0 bases and 1 base respectively, with 3 bases between them. CDR3 region: CASSLAKNTEAFF. As DNA, the CDR3 is TGTGCCAGCAGCTTAGCCAAGAACACTGAAGCTTTCTTT.

The chain combines TRBV20-1 with TRBJ2-7, with TRBD2 matching 11 bases. TRBJ2-5 explains the end of the DNA better; the J call may be wrong. This CDR3 has 13 amino acids. Germline loops: CDR1 DFQATT, CDR2 SNEGSKA (reference sequence). CDR3 nucleotide sequence: TGCAGTGCTATTCCTAGCGGGGGGGAGACCCAGTACTTC. Translation gives CSAIPSGGETQYF.

The chain is built from TRBV13 and TRBJ2-5; no clear D gene. Trimming removed 0 bases at V and 11 bases at J, with 31 bases between. The length of the CDR3 is 19 residues. The germline V gene has CDR1 PRHDT and CDR2 FYEKMQ (reference sequence). The CDR3 protein is CASSLGLIWQHNSENEQYF. CDR3 in DNA: TGTGCCAGCAGCTTAGGCCTAATATGGCAGCACAATTCGGAAAATGAGCAGTACTTC. Full variable domain (rest looked up from reference TRBV13 and TRBJ2-5): AAGVIQSPRHLIKEKRETATLKCYPIPRHDTVYWYQQGPGQDPQFLISFYEKMQSDKGSIPDRFSAQQFSDYHSELNMSSLELGDSALYFCASSLGLIWQHNSENEQYFGPGTRLLVL.

This chain connects TRBV6-2 or TRBV6-3 to TRBJ2-3; D is ambiguous. Trimming pared 5 bases from V and 2 bases from J, leaving 17 bases between. Germline V gives CDR1 MNHEY, CDR2 SVGEGT. The CDR3 is 16 residues long. The chain's CDR3 is CASSRQVDHPTDTQYF. The CDR3 bases are TGTGCCAGCAGTCGTCAGGTCGACCATCCCACAGATACGCAGTATTTT.

In its sample, this clonotype was seen once. The junction shows a germline mismatch at one end, possibly a read error. The CDR3 DNA follows: TGCGGTGCTGGGGAAGGGGATTCACCCCTCCACTTT. It translates to CGAGEGDSPLHF. This rearrangement joins TRBV20-1 to TRBJ1-6; tentatively, D is TRBD1 (5 bases). Germline-derived CDR1 and CDR2 are DFQATT and SNEGSKA (reference sequence). The CDR3 length is 12 residues.

In this sample, this clonotype turned up a few times. The V gene is TRBV7-2, the J gene TRBJ2-5; 8 positions agree with TRBD1. The CDR3 is 14 residues long. Looked up from germline, CDR1 is SGHTA and CDR2 is FQGNSA. The trim removed 5 bases at V and 1 base at J, leaving 3 bases unmatched. For the CDR3, the DNA is TGTGCCAGCAGCGTTGGGACAGGCCAAGAGACCCAGTACTTC. This sequence encodes CASSVGTGQETQYF.

The chain joins TRBV6-2 or TRBV6-3 to TRBJ2-3, with 14 bases identical to TRBD2. Germline loops: CDR1 MNHEY, CDR2 SVGEGT. The V segment lost 2 bases and the J segment 3 bases; nucleotides outside the gene matches: 7. The CDR3 loop spans 18 amino acids. The CDR3 here is CASSYRTSGRRGTDTQYF. CDR3 DNA sequence: TGTGCCAGCAGTTACAGGACTAGCGGGAGGAGGGGTACAGATACGCAGTATTTT.

This rearrangement joins TRBV20-1 to TRBJ1-1; tentative D call: TRBD1 (5 bases). The V gene's germline CDR1 is DFQATT and CDR2 SNEGSKA (reference sequence). CDR3 length: 15 residues. The ends were cut back, 5 bases at V and 1 base at J, with 17 bases in the middle. CDR3: CSAPLPGRENTEAFF. The CDR3 bases are TGCAGTGCTCCTTTACCGGGACGGGAGAACACTGAAGCTTTCTTT.

This clonotype was recorded many times. The rearrangement uses TRBV5-1 and TRBJ2-7; TRBD1 matches 7 bases. The CDR3 extends over 15 amino acids. Germline CDR1 is SGHRS and CDR2 is YFSETQ. The V segment lost 1 base and the J segment 0 bases; nucleotides outside the gene matches: 4. CDR3 sequence: CASSLMSGGSYEQYF. Here the CDR3 DNA reads TGCGCCAGCAGCTTGATGTCAGGGGGCTCCTACGAGCAGTACTTC.

This sequence joins TRBV27 and TRBJ1-2; D is perhaps TRBD1 (5 bases). The CDR3 spans 15 residues. Trimming removed 11 bases from V and 5 bases from J, with 24 bases in between. CDR1 is MNHEY, CDR2 SMNVEV, per germline (reference sequence). The CDR3, as DNA: TGTGCCTCAGCAGCGGGAGCGGACCCAGGGTATGGCTACACCTTC. Residues: CASAAGADPGYGYTF.

The V gene is TRBV5-1, the J gene TRBJ2-2; D is unclear. Germline CDR1 reads SGHRS; CDR2 reads YFSETQ. The CDR3 is made up of 15 amino acids. Between the trimmed V and J ends, which lost 4 bases and 6 bases, there was a span of 16 bases. CDR3 nucleotide sequence: TGCGCCAGCAGCGAGCTGGTCCCCCGGCCCGGGGAGCTGTTTTTT. Residues: CASSELVPRPGELFF.

This clonotype was picked up a small number of times. V usage is TRBV2 and J usage is TRBJ2-7, with 14 positions matching TRBD2. This CDR3 has 16 residues. Trimming at V came to 1 base and at J to 4 bases, leaving 3 bases not matched to a gene. Germline CDR1 reads SNHLY; CDR2 reads FYNNEI. For the CDR3, the DNA is TGTGCCAGCAGTGAAGGGGGACTAGCGGGAGAGTACGAGCAGTACTTC. Its protein product is CASSEGGLAGEYEQYF.